The rows below give T cell receptor beta chains drawn from one sample of a study of cytomegalovirus exposure and HLA in healthy donors. Assay used: immunoSEQ multiplex PCR; TCRdb lists only in-frame clones, some missing. This table has around 190,000 clones, 60% to 85% appearing once. Sequencing was performed on PBMCs. All receptors derive from a woman under 30 in good health and CMV-seronegative. Both conserved end residues are trimmed from each CDR3.

V gene	CDR3 protein
TRBV5-1	ASSWGGGENSPLH
TRBV5-1	ASSSTTVNTEAF
TRBV6-5	ASSYSGAVSYNEQF
TRBV30	AWSVRRGRSMNTEAF
TRBV28	ASSLWAESSNQPQH
TRBV9	ASSVEPGGPQH
TRBV19	ASSGRGAVYEQY
TRBV5-1	ASSFGGSGNTIY
TRBV19	ASSPGGRAEQY
TRBV5-1	ASSTIAGGGNEQF
TRBV30	AWNRRENTIY
TRBV27	ASSISSGSSYNEQF
TRBV29-1	SVDGGTEAF
TRBV2	ASMGQGSSNQPQH
TRBV6-1	ANSWNRGDNEQF
TRBV15	ATSRDSISGEQY
TRBV11-3	ASSPRTGSSYEQY
TRBV10-3	AISESLNLNTEAF
TRBV9	ASSGQGNTEAF
TRBV9	ASSATPSGGGYEQY
TRBV4-1	ASSQGYLTYEQY
TRBV14	ASLSSGGAADTQY
TRBV2	ASTSGTGGTEAF
TRBV14	ASSLIQGYTEAF
TRBV29-1	SHLVSGSTDTQY
TRBV5-1	ASSLRGLTSNSGANVLT
TRBV28	ASAPGTGVVETQY
TRBV28	ASSLGGAGFSGNTIY
TRBV2	ASSEADRGYTEAF
TRBV2	ASRPGTDSYEQY
TRBV27	ASTGQGQGETQY
TRBV7-9	ASSLQVPDTQY
TRBV4-2	ASSPTSGSHEQY
TRBV5-4	ASSLAGSGGANTGELF
TRBV7-9	ASSRGQGYVVNTEAF
TRBV7-3	ASKKGAQDTEAF
TRBV9	ASSVDQGASYEQY
TRBV28	ASRPRLAGEDTQY
TRBV10-1	ATTALPGGAKNIQY
TRBV11-3	ASSFNPDTEAF
TRBV11-3	ASSGTSNTEAF
TRBV7-8	ASTSEGQRINYGYT
TRBV9	ASSVVGSAGSEAF
TRBV9	ASSGTRTSLREQF
TRBV7-2	ASSLDASGDTQY
TRBV28	ASTATEPYNEQF